Each of the 30 T cell receptor beta chains below was sequenced from the same sample in a study of low-dose radiotherapy and immunotherapy resistance in tumors. Time point described: before trial treatment. cDNA synthesis used a TRAV/TRBV-specific primer set for both chains. TCR amplification used 20 PCR cycles, a constant-region primer and a V-primer adapter. TCRdb called the reads again in MiXCR, with one record for every CDR3 protein. The data show 75,000 to 95,000 distinct CDR3 sequences, with more than 7.5% seen just once and about 1% held by the top ten. Sequenced here: PBMCs, sampled before treatment. These receptors all stem from a male donor with prostate cancer.

This clonotype was seen many times. The CDR3 is CAWTDRVTGELFF. The CDR3 region has the DNA TGTGCCTGGACGGACAGGGTTACCGGGGAGCTGTTTTTT. The chain couples TRBV30 to TRBJ2-2, with 8 bases that match TRBD1. The ends lost 4 bases at V and 5 bases at J; junction bases unmatched: 3. CDR1 is GTSNPN, CDR2 SVGIG, per germline (reference sequence). This CDR3 has 13 amino acids. Looking up the rest from reference TRBV30 and TRBJ2-2 gives the full variable domain: SQTIHQWPATLVQPVGSPLSLECTVEGTSNPNLYWYRQAAGRGLQLLFYSVGIGQISSEVPQNLSASRPQDRQFILSSKKLLLSDSGFYLCAWTDRVTGELFFGEGSRLTVL.

This clonotype was observed at least ten times. The J gene is TRBJ2-5, the V gene TRBV28, with D perhaps matching TRBD1 (6 bases). The germline V gene has CDR1 MDHEN and CDR2 SYDVKM. The CDR3 has 19 residues. Trimming removed 5 bases from V and 2 bases from J, with 27 bases in between. The CDR3 nucleotides are TGTGCCAGCAGTCCCTGGGTCGAGCAGCAGGGGCTAAGGCAAGAGACCCAGTACTTC. It codes for CASSPWVEQQGLRQETQYF.

This clonotype was observed many times. The genes are TRBV6-1 and TRBJ1-2; a possible D gene is TRBD1 (6 bases). This CDR3 contains 13 residues. Germline CDR1 is MNHNS and CDR2 is SASEGT. Trimming shortened V by 2 bases and J by 5 bases, and 9 bases separated the two germline ends. The CDR3 nucleotides read TGTGCCAGCAGTGAATCCCAGGGGTATGGCTACACCTTC. Amino acids: CASSESQGYGYTF.

This clonotype was recorded many times. At one end, the junction sequence differs from germline, possibly due to a read error. The rearrangement links TRBV12-3 or TRBV12-4 to TRBJ1-1; D perhaps matches TRBD1 (5 bases). The CDR3 is 13 amino acids. CDR3 in DNA: TGTGCCAGCTGTTTTGTGGGGGACACTGAAGCTTTCTTT. Its translation is CASCFVGDTEAFF.

This clonotype was detected many times. The chain joins TRBV28 to TRBJ2-2; TRBD2 matches 8 bases. V shed 5 bases, J shed 5 bases, and the junction held 16 bases outside the gene matches. CDR1 is MDHEN, CDR2 SYDVKM, per germline. This CDR3 is 18 amino acids long. The CDR3 DNA reads as TGTGCCAGCAGTGGTCTGGCGGGAGGAGATTCCGGAACCGGGGAGCTGTTTTTT. This sequence encodes CASSGLAGGDSGTGELFF.

This clonotype was seen repeatedly, ten times or more. V is TRBV30 and J is TRBJ2-3; D unclear. Germline V gene data show CDR1 as GTSNPN and CDR2 as SVGIG (reference sequence). The CDR3 has 13 amino acids. V lost 2 bases and J lost 0, with 6 bases in between. Here the CDR3 DNA reads TGTGCCTGGAGTCCCATTAGCACAGATACGCAGTATTTT. Its translation: CAWSPISTDTQYF. The full variable domain, in which reference TRBV30 and TRBJ2-3 provide the parts outside the CDR3, is SQTIHQWPATLVQPVGSPLSLECTVEGTSNPNLYWYRQAAGRGLQLLFYSVGIGQISSEVPQNLSASRPQDRQFILSSKKLLLSDSGFYLCAWSPISTDTQYFGPGTRLTVL.

This clonotype occurred many times. The CDR3 end shows no conserved phenylalanine or tryptophan, and so a read error is likely. V usage is TRBV7-2 and J usage is TRBJ2-3; the D is unclear. Germline lookup yields CDR1 SGHTA and CDR2 FQGNSA. The V end was cut by 1 base, the J end by 6 bases, with 11 bases between. CDR3 length equals 14 residues. CDR3 nucleotides: TGTGCCAGCAGCTTAGGGGCAGCGCGGGATACGCAGTATTTG. Translating it yields CASSLGAARDTQYL.

This clonotype was recorded many times. V is TRBV28 and J is TRBJ2-6; D remains unclear. The CDR3 loop spans 17 amino acids. The V end was cut by 1 base, the J end by 0 bases, with 10 bases between. CDR1 and CDR2 (germline): MDHEN, SYDVKM. The CDR3 here is CASSLFSGSSGANVLTF. The CDR3 DNA reads as TGTGCCAGCAGTTTATTCTCAGGCAGCTCTGGGGCCAACGTCCTGACTTTC.

The sample holds many counts of this clonotype. The chain has TRBV24-1 and TRBJ2-5, with a possible D match to TRBD2 (5 bases). V was clipped by 4 bases and J by 1 base, with 18 bases between them. In germline, CDR1 is KGHDR, CDR2 SFDVKD. The CDR3 extends over 17 amino acids. CDR3 sequence: CATSDPRVGAAQETQYF. For the CDR3, the DNA is TGTGCCACCAGTGACCCGAGGGTTGGAGCGGCCCAAGAGACCCAGTACTTC.

This clonotype has at least ten counts. This chain connects TRBV15 to TRBJ1-1; D is perhaps TRBD1 (5 bases). In germline, CDR1 is LNHNV, CDR2 YYDKDF (reference sequence). Trimming took off 1 base at V and 5 bases at J, with 11 bases between the two ends. The CDR3 has 14 amino acids. In nucleotides, the CDR3 is TGTGCCACCAGCAGAGTCCCGGCAGGGACTGAAGCTTTCTTT. It yields the protein CATSRVPAGTEAFF. The variable domain in full, completed from reference TRBV15 and TRBJ1-1, reads DAMVIQNPRYQVTQFGKPVTLSCSQTLNHNVMYWYQQKSSQAPKLLFHYYDKDFNNEADTPDNFQSRRPNTSFCFLDIRSPGLGDTAMYLCATSRVPAGTEAFFGQGTRLTVV.

The table lists this clonotype with many counts. The chain employs TRBV5-3 and TRBJ2-1; the D gene is possibly TRBD2 (6 bases). TRBV5-3 is an ORF for which the function is uncertain. V lost 4 bases, J lost 5 bases, and 10 bases lay in between. The CDR3 runs to 13 residues. CDR3 in DNA: TGTGCCAGAAGCAGGGGACTTCACAATGAGCAGTTCTTC. It translates to CARSRGLHNEQFF.

This clonotype was counted at least ten times. The chain combines TRBV10-3 with TRBJ2-7; 9 bases are shared with TRBD2. V was pared by 7 bases and J by 7 bases, with 8 bases of the junction left unmatched. CDR1 is ENHRY, CDR2 SYGVKD, per germline. The length of the CDR3 is 13 residues. The CDR3, as DNA: TGTGCCATCAATCCTAGCGGGACGGGGGAGCAGTACTTC. Amino acid sequence: CAINPSGTGEQYF.

This clonotype appeared many times. This chain joins TRBV21-1 and TRBJ2-1; TRBD1, the D gene given by the table, was not confirmed from the DNA. TRBV21-1 is annotated as a pseudogene. The CDR3 is 14 residues long. The CDR3: CASIPTGVRDEQFF. DNA for the CDR3: TGTGCCAGCATCCCGACAGGGGTTCGGGATGAGCAGTTCTTC.

This clonotype was counted at least ten times. V usage is TRBV5-1 and J usage is TRBJ2-7, with 14 bases fitting TRBD2. Trimming removed 4 bases from V and 5 bases from J; junction bases left unmatched: 8. This CDR3 region has 16 residues. Germline CDR1 SGHRS, CDR2 YFSETQ. In DNA, the CDR3 is TGCGCCAGCAGCAGAATGGGACTAGCGGGAGAGAACGAGCAGTACTTC. Protein sequence: CASSRMGLAGENEQYF.

This clonotype was detected many times. The V gene is TRBV10-3, the J gene TRBJ2-7, with D perhaps matching TRBD1 or TRBD2 (5 bases each). Germline CDR1 is ENHRY and CDR2 is SYGVKD. The CDR3 extends over 14 amino acids. The V end was cut by 2 bases, the J end by 5 bases, with 13 bases between. CDR3 region: CAISEDGGTNEQYF. In DNA, the CDR3 is TGTGCCATCAGTGAGGATGGGGGAACCAACGAGCAGTACTTC.

This clonotype appeared a few times. The chain couples TRBV27 to TRBJ1-1; 7 bases agree with TRBD1. CDR1 and CDR2 (germline): MNHEY, SMNVEV (reference sequence). J lost 5 bases, V lost 7 bases, and 10 bases had no gene match. CDR3 size: 14 residues. In DNA form, the CDR3 reads TGTGCCAGCATTTTGACACAGGGGAGGACTGAAGCTTTCTTT. Protein sequence: CASILTQGRTEAFF.

This clonotype was observed at least ten times. The rearrangement joins TRBV28 to TRBJ1-1, with 8 positions matching TRBD1. J gave up 3 bases and V 5 bases, and 14 bases lay outside the gene matches. Germline CDR1 reads MDHEN; CDR2 reads SYDVKM. The CDR3 runs to 17 residues. CDR3 nucleotide sequence: TGTGCCAGCAGTAGAGCGGGTCAGGGGGCCGGGTACACTGAAGCTTTCTTT. Its protein is CASSRAGQGAGYTEAFF.

This clonotype was counted many times. V usage is TRBV10-3 and J usage is TRBJ2-2; D call uncertain. CDR1 and CDR2 from the germline V gene are ENHRY and SYGVKD. Trimming took off 3 bases at V and 1 base at J, with 3 bases between the two ends. The CDR3 is 13 amino acids. The CDR3 bases are TGTGCCATCAGTGACGTGAACACCGGGGAGCTGTTTTTT. Translated: CAISDVNTGELFF.

Ten or more counts support this clonotype. The V and J genes are TRBV11-1 and TRBJ2-7, with D perhaps given as TRBD1 or TRBD2 (5 bases each). The CDR3 runs to 14 residues. V lost 5 bases to trimming and J lost 7 bases, with 18 bases between them. The germline V gene has CDR1 SGHAT and CDR2 FQDESV (reference sequence). The CDR3 DNA reads as TGTGCCAGCAGCCACCGGGACCCTTTGGGTGAGCAGTACTTC. Protein: CASSHRDPLGEQYF.

Ten or more counts support this clonotype. The chain couples TRBV20-1 to TRBJ2-1; 11 positions match TRBD2. Germline loops: CDR1 DFQATT, CDR2 SNEGSKA (reference sequence). Germline trimming cut 5 bases from V and 0 bases from J; bases unmatched to any gene: 9. The CDR3 spans 17 residues. This CDR3 reads CSALRLAGISSYNEQFF. The CDR3, as DNA: TGCAGTGCTTTGCGACTAGCGGGAATAAGCTCCTACAATGAGCAGTTCTTC.

This clonotype has at least ten counts. J is TRBJ2-3 and V is TRBV27, with unresolved D. CDR1 MNHEY and CDR2 SMNVEV come from the germline V gene (reference sequence). Between the trimmed V and J ends, which lost 6 bases and 8 bases, there was a span of 30 bases. The CDR3 length is 18 residues. The CDR3 DNA sequence: TGTGCCAGCAGCCCCGGCGGTTTAGGCCTCCACGGTGGGTCTACGCAGTATTTT. This sequence encodes CASSPGGLGLHGGSTQYF.

The chain links TRBV5-1 to TRBJ2-6; 9 bases are shared with TRBD1. The CDR3 sequence is 17 residues long. Trimming cost V 3 bases and J 0 bases; bases outside gene matches: 4. The germline V gene has CDR1 SGHRS and CDR2 YFSETQ. The CDR3 loop reads CASSWGQGDSGANVLTF. CDR3 nucleotides: TGCGCCAGCAGCTGGGGACAGGGTGACTCTGGGGCCAACGTCCTGACTTTC.

This clonotype was picked up many times. The chain uses TRBV5-1 and TRBJ2-7; D remains unclear. The V gene lost 0 bases and the J gene lost 0 bases, with 7 bases spanning the gap. Germline V gives CDR1 SGHRS, CDR2 YFSETQ. The CDR3 totals 14 residues. The CDR3 DNA is TGCGCCAGCAGCTTGGACGGCGTCTCCTACGAGCAGTACTTC. It codes for CASSLDGVSYEQYF.

This chain joins TRBV28 and TRBJ2-1, with 9 positions matching TRBD2. The CDR3 runs 17 residues. V lost 4 bases and J lost 7; bases outside the gene matches: 14. CDR1 and CDR2 (germline): MDHEN, SYDVKM. The CDR3 nucleotides read TGTGCCAGCAGTTCCGGCACAGCTAGCGGGAATTGGAATGAGCAGTTCTTC. It is translated as CASSSGTASGNWNEQFF.

The V gene is TRBV29-1, the J gene TRBJ1-2, with D maybe TRBD1 (5 bases). Germline loops: CDR1 SQVTM, CDR2 ANQGSEA. The CDR3 totals 11 residues. V dropped 8 bases and J dropped 6 bases, with 13 bases sitting between them. CDR3: CSCQGGNGYTF. As DNA, the CDR3 is TGCAGCTGTCAGGGTGGTAATGGCTACACCTTC.

This clonotype was seen many times. V usage is TRBV28 and J usage is TRBJ1-1; 7 positions agree with TRBD1. V dropped 5 bases and J dropped 7; count of bases not matched to a gene: 4. Germline CDR1 and CDR2: MDHEN and SYDVKM. The CDR3 runs 12 residues. CDR3 sequence: CASSRTGVEAFF. DNA of the CDR3: TGTGCCAGCAGTCGCACAGGGGTTGAAGCTTTCTTT.

Remarks on this clonotype: A far bigger clonotype differs at one base, so this is likely a read error. This chain joins TRBV6-5 and TRBJ2-1; 8 bases map to TRBD2. Germline V gives CDR1 MNHEY, CDR2 SVGAGI. Trimming cost V 0 bases and J 10 bases; bases outside gene matches: 23. The CDR3 contains 20 residues. CDR3 nucleotide sequence: TGTGCCAGCAGTTACTCTCAAGCGGGAGAGGAGAGGGGGATAGCCTACGAGCAGTTCTTC. Its translation: CASSYSQAGEERGIAYEQFF.

This clonotype was picked up many times. The rearrangement joins TRBV27 to TRBJ2-2; D ambiguous. Germline V gives CDR1 MNHEY, CDR2 SMNVEV (reference sequence). The V and J ends lost 4 bases and 0 bases respectively, with 18 bases between them. The CDR3 contains 18 residues. CDR3 protein: CASSSRTATITNTGELFF. The CDR3 DNA reads TGTGCCAGCAGTTCACGGACGGCGACGATTACGAACACCGGGGAGCTGTTTTTT.

Ten or more counts support this clonotype. The V and J genes are TRBV7-2 and TRBJ2-3, with TRBD2 matching 9 bases. The CDR3 is 14 amino acids. Germline V gives CDR1 SGHTA, CDR2 FQGNSA. Trimming at V came to 6 bases and at J to 5 bases, leaving 6 bases not matched to a gene. The CDR3 region is CASRLAGAGDTQYF. CDR3 nucleotide sequence: TGTGCCAGCAGACTAGCGGGTGCGGGAGATACGCAGTATTTT.

This clonotype was counted many times. J is TRBJ2-1 and V is TRBV27, with 8 bases matching TRBD1. This CDR3 comprises 15 residues. From germline, CDR1 is MNHEY and CDR2 SMNVEV (reference sequence). After removal of 6 bases from V and 6 bases from J, the junction contained 10 bases not matched to a gene. CDR3 nucleotides: TGTGCCAGCAGCAAAGCGGCGGACAGGGTCAATGAGCAGTTCTTC. It translates to CASSKAADRVNEQFF.